The TCR beta chain under discussion was sequenced for a study of type 1 regulatory T cells. Turning to the study itself: T-allo10 is a Tr1-enriched, alloantigen-specific CD4 T cell product made in vitro.

TCRdb re-analysed the reads in MiXCR, keeping a single row per CDR3 protein. The sample lists some 15,000 distinct CDR3 sequences; roughly 13% were seen once. Germline V gene data show CDR1 as SGHDN and CDR2 as FVKESK. Trimming removed 2 bases from V and 3 bases from J, with 11 bases in between. The CDR3 spans 15 residues. This clonotype was seen many times. Its antigen is not known. The chain joins TRBV14 to TRBJ2-4; the D gene could be TRBD1 or TRBD2 (6 bases each). The TCR sequence derives from a human donor in good health. Source material: cultured T cells, either the whole culture or a sorted T cell fraction (not recorded which). CDR3 nucleotide sequence: TGTGCCAGCAGCCAACTACAGGGAGGCAAAAACATTCAGTACTTC. This sequence encodes CASSQLQGGKNIQYF.